Below are 30 T cell receptor beta chains sequenced from a single sample in a study of T cell changes during pregnancy in multiple sclerosis. The protocol was immunoSEQ multiplex PCR, while the TCRdb copy is restricted to in-frame clones and leaves out a portion. Of about 43,000 clones in the sample, almost 90% were seen once. This material consisted of peripheral blood, taken in the second trimester of pregnancy. All receptors derive from a female donor in good health, enrolled as a control in a pregnancy study.

The J gene is TRBJ2-7, the V gene TRBV6-5; D uncertain. Trimming pared 0 bases from V and 3 bases from J, leaving 15 bases between. The CDR3 is made up of 16 amino acids. The germline V gene encodes CDR1 MNHEY and CDR2 SVGAGI. DNA of the CDR3: TGTGCCAGCAGTTACTCTGCCCATCCAACCAGCTACGAGCAGTACTTC. It is translated as CASSYSAHPTSYEQYF.

The count of this clone is one. The chain has TRBV2 and TRBJ2-5; TRBD2 agrees at 11 bases. Germline V gene data show CDR1 as SNHLY and CDR2 as FYNNEI. The J segment lost 5 bases and the V segment lost 6 bases, leaving 8 bases of the junction unmatched. CDR3 size: 15 residues. The CDR3 loop reads CASRALAGVGETQYF. In DNA, the CDR3 is TGTGCCAGCAGGGCACTAGCGGGAGTTGGGGAGACCCAGTACTTC.

This CDR3 is CASSQDPPQGANTEAFF. The CDR3, as DNA: TGCGCCAGCAGCCAAGATCCTCCCCAGGGGGCGAATACTGAAGCTTTCTTT. The chain joins TRBV4-3 to TRBJ1-1; 8 bases agree with TRBD1. The CDR3 spans 17 residues. V shed 0 bases and J 5 bases; nucleotides not matched to a gene: 11. The germline V gene encodes CDR1 LGHNA and CDR2 YSLEER.

The V gene is TRBV4-3, the J gene TRBJ2-3, with 9 bases aligning to TRBD2. Per the germline V gene, CDR1 is LGHNA and CDR2 is YSLEER. The V gene end was trimmed by 2 bases and the J gene end by 2 bases; junction bases not matched to a gene: 5. The CDR3 consists of 16 residues. The CDR3 here is CASSQQAGGITDTQYF. The CDR3 coding sequence is TGCGCCAGCAGCCAACAAGCGGGGGGTATCACAGATACGCAGTATTTT.

This rearrangement joins TRBV29-1 to TRBJ2-7, with TRBD1 matching over 11 bases. Germline loops: CDR1 SQVTM, CDR2 ANQGSEA. CDR3 size: 14 residues. V was pared by 2 bases and J by 4 bases, with 4 bases of the junction left unmatched. Here the CDR3 DNA reads TGCAGCGTTGAACGGACAGGGGGCGGGTACGAGCAGTACTTC. It translates to CSVERTGGGYEQYF.

This clone was observed a handful of times. CDR3 loop: CASSEGLSGTEAFF. The CDR3 nucleotides are TGTGCCAGCAGTGAAGGACTAAGTGGGACTGAAGCTTTCTTT. The chain recombines TRBV6-1 with TRBJ1-1; D ambiguous. The CDR3 runs to 14 residues. Germline-derived CDR1 and CDR2 are MNHNS and SASEGT. V was clipped by 1 base and J by 5 bases, with 11 bases between them.

The V call is TRBV15, the J call TRBJ2-2; the D is unclear. This CDR3 is built from 16 residues. Germline CDR1 LNHNV, CDR2 YYDKDF (reference sequence). The V gene lost 0 bases and the J gene lost 4 bases, with 12 bases spanning the gap. The CDR3 DNA follows: TGTGCCACCAGCAGAGACGGAGCACCGGCCACCGGGGAGCTGTTTTTT. Translating gives CATSRDGAPATGELFF.

The chain has TRBV5-4 and TRBJ2-3, with D uncertain. The V gene lost 0 bases and the J gene lost 0 bases, with 8 bases spanning the gap. CDR1 and CDR2 from the germline V gene are SGHNT and YYREEE (reference sequence). There are 15 residues in the CDR3. CDR3 protein: CASSLDGSSTDTQYF. The CDR3 coding sequence is TGTGCCAGCAGCTTGGACGGGTCTAGCACAGATACGCAGTATTTT.

The chain is built from TRBV6-5 and TRBJ2-7; tentatively, D is TRBD2 (7 bases). The V end was cut by 3 bases, the J end by 0 bases, with 12 bases between. Germline assignment: CDR1 MNHEY and CDR2 SVGAGI. The CDR3 contains 15 residues. The CDR3 reads CASSYGGGLSYEQYF. The CDR3 region has the DNA TGTGCCAGCAGTTATGGCGGGGGCCTCTCCTACGAGCAGTACTTC.

The chain joins TRBV27 to TRBJ1-5; D is perhaps TRBD1 (6 bases). The germline CDR1 and CDR2 sequences are MNHEY and SMNVEV (reference sequence). The CDR3 contains 13 residues. V was pared by 6 bases and J by 9 bases, with 15 bases between. Here the CDR3 reads CASSPQGIPPQHF. The CDR3 nucleotides read TGTGCCAGCAGCCCCCAGGGGATCCCGCCCCAGCATTTT.

The chain carries TRBV19 and TRBJ1-1; 8 bases are shared with TRBD1. CDR1 is LNHDA and CDR2 is SQIVND in the germline V gene (reference sequence). The CDR3 contains 14 residues. V gave up 5 bases and J gave up 3 bases; unmatched junction bases: 5. In nucleotides, the CDR3 is TGTGCCAGTAGTCTCAGGGGGCTCGACACTGAAGCTTTCTTT. Residues: CASSLRGLDTEAFF. The full variable domain, its missing parts supplied by reference TRBV19 and TRBJ1-1, is DGGITQSPKYLFRKEGQNVTLSCEQNLNHDAMYWYRQDPGQGLRLIYYSQIVNDFQKGDIAEGYSVSREKKESFPLTVTSAQKNPTAFYLCASSLRGLDTEAFFGQGTRLTVV.

This sequence joins TRBV4-1 and TRBJ2-3, with 8 positions matching TRBD2. The CDR3 has 16 amino acids. The ends lost 4 bases at V and 4 bases at J; junction bases unmatched: 10. Per germline, CDR1 MGHRA and CDR2 YSYEKL. The CDR3 bases are TGCGCCAGCAGCCTAAATCCGGGAGGGCCATCAGATACGCAGTATTTT. This codes for CASSLNPGGPSDTQYF.

This sequence joins TRBV19 and TRBJ2-6, with TRBD1 matching over 10 bases. V shed 8 bases and J 2 bases; nucleotides not matched to a gene: 3. Germline V gene sequence: CDR1 LNHDA, CDR2 SQIVND (reference sequence). This CDR3 comprises 15 residues. This chain's CDR3 is CASSDRGPGANVLTF. DNA for the CDR3: TGTGCCAGTTCTGACAGGGGGCCTGGGGCCAACGTCCTGACTTTC. The whole variable domain, remainder taken from reference TRBV19 and TRBJ2-6, is DGGITQSPKYLFRKEGQNVTLSCEQNLNHDAMYWYRQDPGQGLRLIYYSQIVNDFQKGDIAEGYSVSREKKESFPLTVTSAQKNPTAFYLCASSDRGPGANVLTFGAGSRLTVL.

The chain recombines TRBV10-2 with TRBJ1-2; tentative D call: TRBD1 (5 bases). The germline CDR1 and CDR2 sequences are WSHSY and SAAADI. The CDR3 has 13 residues. V dropped 5 bases and J dropped 2 bases, with 9 bases sitting between them. In nucleotides, the CDR3 is TGCGCCAGCAGTTCAGGGCTAAACTATGGCTACACCTTC. Amino acids: CASSSGLNYGYTF.

This chain links TRBV15 with TRBJ1-2, with D possibly matching TRBD1 (5 bases). The CDR3 length is 13 residues. V was cut by 5 bases and J by 6 bases, with 13 bases left in between. Germline V gives CDR1 LNHNV, CDR2 YYDKDF (reference sequence). CDR3 coding DNA: TGTGCCACCAGCCCAGCCAGGGAGGATGGCTACACCTTC. This sequence encodes CATSPAREDGYTF. Full variable domain (remainder filled in from reference TRBV15 and TRBJ1-2): DAMVIQNPRYQVTQFGKPVTLSCSQTLNHNVMYWYQQKSSQAPKLLFHYYDKDFNNEADTPDNFQSRRPNTSFCFLDIRSPGLGDTAMYLCATSPAREDGYTFGSGTRLTVV.

The genes are TRBV2 and TRBJ2-3, with a possible D match to TRBD2 (6 bases). Germline CDR1 and CDR2: SNHLY and FYNNEI. This CDR3 has 16 amino acids. V shed 6 bases and J shed 3 bases, with 19 bases lying between them. CDR3 DNA: TGTGCCAGCAGAGGAACGACTAGTAAAAGTACAGATACGCAGTATTTT. It specifies CASRGTTSKSTDTQYF.

The rearrangement links TRBV7-2 to TRBJ2-7; 7 bases match TRBD1. V shed 4 bases and J 4 bases; nucleotides not matched to a gene: 7. The CDR3 is 14 residues long. Germline V gene lookup returns CDR1 SGHTA and CDR2 FQGNSA. CDR3 protein: CASSSGTVTYEQYF. DNA of the CDR3: TGTGCCAGCAGCTCCGGGACAGTCACTTACGAGCAGTACTTC.

The J gene is TRBJ1-1, the V gene TRBV6-5, with TRBD1 as a possible D gene (6 bases). V lost 4 bases to trimming and J lost 11 bases, with 14 bases between them. Germline V gene data show CDR1 as MNHEY and CDR2 as SVGAGI. CDR3 size: 12 residues. CDR3: CASSFSTGPAFF. CDR3 DNA sequence: TGTGCCAGCAGTTTCTCGACAGGCCCCGCTTTCTTT.

The gene calls are TRBV29-1 and TRBJ1-2; a weak D match, TRBD1 (5 bases). V was cut by 6 bases and J by 2 bases, with 13 bases left in between. CDR1 and CDR2 (germline): SQVTM, ANQGSEA. The CDR3 runs 13 residues. The CDR3 loop reads CSVGGAANYGYTF. The CDR3 bases are TGCAGCGTAGGCGGGGCAGCGAACTATGGCTACACCTTC.

This chain links TRBV10-3 with TRBJ2-7; 9 bases are shared with TRBD1. The CDR3 contains 14 residues. Per germline, CDR1 ENHRY and CDR2 SYGVKD. The V and J ends lost 5 bases and 6 bases, in that order; junction bases with no gene match: 8. In DNA, the CDR3 is TGTGCCATCAGTCAAGGACAGGGGAGGAGCGAGCAGTACTTC. It codes for CAISQGQGRSEQYF.

The chain is built from TRBV10-3 and TRBJ1-5, with unresolved D. The CDR3 totals 16 residues. V was pared by 3 bases and J by 0 bases, with 12 bases between. The germline V gene has CDR1 ENHRY and CDR2 SYGVKD. The CDR3 sequence is CAISDLRVDSNQPQHF. In nucleotides, the CDR3 is TGTGCCATCAGTGATTTACGGGTGGATAGCAATCAGCCCCAGCATTTT.

The genes are TRBV6-4 and TRBJ1-1, with no clear D. Germline CDR1 is MRHNA and CDR2 is SNTAGT. V dropped 6 bases and J dropped 6 bases, with 17 bases sitting between them. The CDR3 has 14 residues. This CDR3 reads CASRSGRDRSEAFF. The DNA of the CDR3 is TGTGCCAGCAGGTCGGGAAGGGATAGGTCTGAAGCTTTCTTT.

The genes are TRBV6-6 and TRBJ1-5; D not resolved. The CDR3 is 16 residues long. Per germline, CDR1 MNHNY and CDR2 SVGAGI (reference sequence). The ends were cut back, 7 bases at V and 1 base at J, with 17 bases in the middle. The CDR3 DNA reads as TGTGCCAGCACCGATGGGCGACGCATAAGCAATCAGCCCCAGCATTTT. It encodes CASTDGRRISNQPQHF.

The V gene is TRBV7-6, the J gene TRBJ2-7; D remains ambiguous. Trimming shortened V by 1 base and J by 0 bases, and 13 bases separated the two germline ends. The CDR3 sequence is 16 residues long. Germline lookup yields CDR1 SGHVS and CDR2 FNYEAQ. CDR3 in amino acids: CASSLGSAASSYEQYF. DNA for the CDR3: TGTGCCAGCAGCTTAGGGTCCGCGGCCAGCTCCTACGAGCAGTACTTC.

The CDR3 DNA follows: TGTGCCAGCAGAAGGACTGGCACCTCCTACAATGAGCAGTTCTTC. Its protein is CASRRTGTSYNEQFF. The chain employs TRBV6-1 and TRBJ2-1; tentative D call: TRBD2 (5 bases). The germline V gene encodes CDR1 MNHNS and CDR2 SASEGT. Trimming pared 6 bases from V and 0 bases from J, leaving 12 bases between. The CDR3 sequence is 15 residues long.

V usage is TRBV5-6 and J usage is TRBJ2-7, with D uncertain. CDR3 length: 13 residues. The ends were cut back, 1 base at V and 4 bases at J, with 9 bases in the middle. The germline gives CDR1 SGHDT, CDR2 YYEEEE. The CDR3 region is CASSLRTAYEQYF. The CDR3 bases are TGTGCCAGCAGCTTGAGAACAGCTTACGAGCAGTACTTC. Full variable domain (outside the CDR3, taken from reference TRBV5-6 and TRBJ2-7): DAGVTQSPTHLIKTRGQQVTLRCSPKSGHDTVSWYQQALGQGPQFIFQYYEEEERQRGNFPDRFSGHQFPNYSSELNVNALLLGDSALYLCASSLRTAYEQYFGPGTRLTVT.

This chain connects TRBV7-6 to TRBJ2-5, with 8 bases aligning to TRBD2. Per germline, CDR1 SGHVS and CDR2 FNYEAQ. With 4 bases clipped from V and 5 bases from J, the junction kept 12 bases outside the gene matches. The CDR3 is made up of 16 amino acids. The CDR3 nucleotides read TGTGCCAGCAGCTCTCCTTCGGGGGGGCGGCAGGAGACCCAGTACTTC. Its translation is CASSSPSGGRQETQYF.

The gene calls are TRBV9 and TRBJ2-2, with D possibly TRBD2 on 5 matching bases. Germline CDR1 SGDLS, CDR2 YYNGEE. Trimming took 0 bases from V and 7 from J, leaving 16 bases between them. This CDR3 region has 16 residues. CDR3: CASSVGAGNTGGELFF. CDR3 bases: TGTGCCAGCAGCGTAGGGGCCGGGAATACGGGCGGGGAGCTGTTTTTT.

DNA for the CDR3: TGTGCCAGCAGCTTAGGGGCCGGAGGGGAGACCCAGTACTTC. Protein sequence: CASSLGAGGETQYF. The chain links TRBV7-2 to TRBJ2-5, with D perhaps TRBD2 (6 bases). The CDR3 is 14 residues long. Trimming stripped 1 base from V and 5 bases from J, with 11 bases between. Germline loops: CDR1 SGHTA, CDR2 FQGNSA.

This clone was seen more than once but under ten times. In DNA form, the CDR3 reads TGTGCCAGCAGTCCTGGGACAGGGGTTGGTGAGCAGTACTTC. This encodes CASSPGTGVGEQYF. This rearrangement joins TRBV27 to TRBJ2-7, with 10 nucleotides matching TRBD1. This CDR3 contains 14 residues. V was clipped by 5 bases and J by 7 bases; unmatched bases: 8. CDR1 MNHEY and CDR2 SMNVEV come from the germline V gene (reference sequence).